The 18 T cell receptor beta chains below were found in one sample sequenced in a study of blood T cell repertoires in COVID-19. Profiling relied on immunoSEQ multiplex PCR, and the TCRdb table lists in-frame clones only, not all of them. The table lists more than 150,000 clones, more than 90% of them singletons, with approximately 0.5% in the top ten. Sequencing was carried out using peripheral blood. These receptors were collected from a middle-aged man with acute or convalescent COVID-19.

The chain recombines TRBV7-2 with TRBJ2-5; a weak D match, TRBD2 (6 bases). In germline, CDR1 is SGHTA, CDR2 FQGNSA. This CDR3 has 15 amino acids. With 4 bases removed from V and 5 bases from J, the gap between germline ends came to 17 bases. CDR3 in amino acids: CASSYGSGSGETQYF. The CDR3 DNA reads TGTGCCAGCAGCTACGGGTCCGGGAGCGGTGAGACCCAGTACTTC. Full variable domain (outside the CDR3, taken from reference TRBV7-2 and TRBJ2-5): GAGVSQSPSNKVTEKGKDVELRCDPISGHTALYWYRQSLGQGLEFLIYFQGNSAPDKSGLPSDRFSAERTGGSVSTLTIQRTQQEDSAVYLCASSYGSGSGETQYFGPGTRLLVL.

This clone occurred once. V and J are TRBV6-5 and TRBJ2-3, with D hard to call. Germline V gene sequence: CDR1 MNHEY, CDR2 SVGAGI. The CDR3 runs 12 residues. V was shortened by 8 bases and J by 4 bases, with 10 bases between the two germline ends. CDR3 nucleotides: TGTGCCAGCTGGGCTTTCTCAGATACGCAGTATTTT. It is translated as CASWAFSDTQYF.

The chain employs TRBV5-1 and TRBJ1-2, with D maybe TRBD1 (6 bases). Deletions cut 0 bases from V and 3 bases from J, with 12 bases between. The CDR3 totals 15 residues. Germline V gene data show CDR1 as SGHRS and CDR2 as YFSETQ. In DNA, the CDR3 is TGCGCCAGCAGCTTGGTCACAGGGTCTGACTATGGCTACACCTTC. As protein: CASSLVTGSDYGYTF.

The chain is built from TRBV18 and TRBJ2-3; 11 bases agree with TRBD1. There are 16 residues in the CDR3. Germline CDR1 and CDR2: KGHSH and LQKENI. V was pared by 0 bases and J by 3 bases, with 2 bases of the junction left unmatched. CDR3 in amino acids: CASSPPWDRGTDTQYF. The CDR3 coding sequence is TGTGCCAGCTCACCACCCTGGGACAGGGGGACAGATACGCAGTATTTT.

The chain carries TRBV28 and TRBJ2-3; 10 nucleotides match TRBD2. CDR3 size: 16 residues. Germline trimming cut 4 bases from V and 1 base from J; bases unmatched to any gene: 5. Looked up from germline, CDR1 is MDHEN and CDR2 is SYDVKM. CDR3 sequence reads: CASSSPGLAGTDTQYF. The DNA of the CDR3 is TGTGCCAGCAGTTCCCCCGGACTAGCGGGCACAGATACGCAGTATTTT.

The gene calls are TRBV25-1 and TRBJ2-4; no clear D. Germline V gene sequence: CDR1 MGHDK, CDR2 SYGVNS. The CDR3 loop spans 14 amino acids. Trimming stripped 3 bases from V and 8 bases from J, with 14 bases between. CDR3 sequence: CASSDRRTEHIQYF. Here the CDR3 DNA reads TGTGCCAGCAGTGACCGGCGCACGGAGCACATTCAGTACTTC.

The chain carries TRBV3-1 (or the pseudogene TRBV3-2) and TRBJ2-5; 11 nucleotides align to TRBD1. The ends lost 0 bases at V and 4 bases at J; junction bases unmatched: 7. This CDR3 is built from 17 residues. In germline, CDR1 is LGHDT, CDR2 YNNKEL (reference sequence). CDR3 nucleotides: TGTGCCAGCAGCCAAGAGTTGGGGACAGGGGGTCGAGAGACCCAGTACTTC. As protein: CASSQELGTGGRETQYF.

The chain joins TRBV28 to TRBJ1-1; D is perhaps TRBD1 (5 bases). The CDR3 totals 16 residues. The germline V and J ends were trimmed by 6 bases and 4 bases, with 21 bases remaining between them. Per germline, CDR1 MDHEN and CDR2 SYDVKM. CDR3 sequence: CASRPSAGGGGTEAFF. CDR3 DNA: TGTGCCAGCAGGCCCTCCGCGGGGGGGGGAGGCACTGAAGCTTTCTTT.

The chain joins TRBV19 to TRBJ2-2; D is undetermined. Germline V gene data show CDR1 as LNHDA and CDR2 as SQIVND (reference sequence). This CDR3 is built from 13 residues. The germline V and J ends were trimmed by 4 bases and 1 base, with 4 bases remaining between them. The CDR3 DNA sequence: TGTGCCAGTAGTAGACAGAACACCGGGGAGCTGTTTTTT. This encodes CASSRQNTGELFF.

This chain uses TRBV4-1 with TRBJ2-1, with TRBD1 identical over 9 bases. The germline gives CDR1 MGHRA, CDR2 YSYEKL. The CDR3 totals 15 residues. J gave up 4 bases and V 3 bases, and 4 bases lay outside the gene matches. As DNA, the CDR3 is TGCGCCAGCAGCCAGTCGGACAGGGGTTACAATGAGCAGTTCTTC. Translated: CASSQSDRGYNEQFF.

V gene TRBV11-2 combines with J gene TRBJ1-1; D perhaps matches TRBD1 (6 bases). Germline assignment: CDR1 SGHAT and CDR2 FQNNGV. CDR3 size: 15 residues. Trimming removed 1 base from V and 1 base from J, with 10 bases in between. Written as DNA, the CDR3 is TGTGCCAGCAGCTTAGGGCCCAGGGGGAACACTGAAGCTTTCTTT. Translated, it gives CASSLGPRGNTEAFF.

V and J are TRBV20-1 and TRBJ2-7; weak D call: TRBD1 (5 bases). CDR3 length equals 16 residues. The ends were cut back, 3 bases at V and 3 bases at J, with 21 bases in the middle. Per germline, CDR1 DFQATT and CDR2 SNEGSKA (reference sequence). The CDR3 DNA is TGCAGTGCTAGTCTCAGAGCCGTTCAGGGCCACTACGAGCAGTACGTC. The encoded protein is CSASLRAVQGHYEQYV.

The chain recombines TRBV29-1 with TRBJ1-2, with D perhaps matching TRBD1 (5 bases). The germline CDR1 and CDR2 sequences are SQVTM and ANQGSEA. CDR3 size: 12 residues. Trimming removed 7 bases from V and 4 bases from J, with 13 bases in between. This CDR3 reads CSGYSQGYGYTF. The CDR3 bases are TGCAGCGGGTACAGTCAGGGCTATGGCTACACCTTC.

In its sample, this clone was seen a few times. V usage is TRBV28 and J usage is TRBJ1-2, with D unclear. V was trimmed by 5 bases and J by 5 bases, leaving 15 bases between them. Germline V lookup: CDR1 MDHEN, CDR2 SYDVKM. This CDR3 spans 14 amino acids. CDR3 DNA: TGTGCCAGCAGTGAGGAAGGACTGGAGTATGGCTACACCTTC. The encoded protein is CASSEEGLEYGYTF.

The chain employs TRBV2 and TRBJ1-6; D perhaps matches TRBD1 (5 bases). V was cut by 7 bases and J by 7 bases, with 11 bases left in between. Germline loops: CDR1 SNHLY, CDR2 FYNNEI. This CDR3 has 13 amino acids. The CDR3 region has the DNA TGTGCCAGCATTAGGGACTCCAATTCACCCCTCCACTTT. This codes for CASIRDSNSPLHF.

The genes are TRBV25-1 and TRBJ2-5; 13 nucleotides match TRBD2. Germline CDR1 reads MGHDK; CDR2 reads SYGVNS. With 1 base clipped from V and 5 bases from J, the junction kept 7 bases outside the gene matches. This CDR3 spans 17 amino acids. The DNA for the CDR3 is TGTGCCAGCAGTGAATTCCCCGGACTAGCGGGAGATGAGACCCAGTACTTC. This gives the protein CASSEFPGLAGDETQYF.

The rearrangement uses TRBV5-1 and TRBJ2-5; tentatively, D is TRBD1 (5 bases). Germline V gene lookup returns CDR1 SGHRS and CDR2 YFSETQ. The CDR3 is 15 residues long. Trimming stripped 4 bases from V and 0 bases from J, with 13 bases between. Here the CDR3 reads CASSPNDRYQETQYF. In DNA, the CDR3 is TGCGCCAGCAGCCCCAACGACAGATACCAAGAGACCCAGTACTTC.

The chain uses TRBV5-8 and TRBJ1-3; perhaps TRBD1 as D (6 bases). Germline values: CDR1 SGHTS, CDR2 YDEGEE. The V end was cut by 4 bases, the J end by 4 bases, with 15 bases between. The CDR3 is made up of 15 amino acids. Here the CDR3 reads CASSVAGHPGNTIYF. The CDR3 nucleotides are TGTGCCAGCAGCGTGGCGGGACACCCCGGAAACACCATATATTTT. The complete variable domain, with remaining parts taken from reference TRBV5-8 and TRBJ1-3, reads EAGVTQSPTHLIKTRGQQATLRCSPISGHTSVYWYQQALGLGLQFLLWYDEGEERNRGNFPPRFSGRQFPNYSSELNVNALELEDSALYLCASSVAGHPGNTIYFGEGSWLTVV.